This T cell receptor (beta chain) was documented in a study of spatial heterogeneity in lung cancer. Study at large: TCR and UMI combinations that were unique each appeared, on average, more than ten times in raw reads.

TCRdb ran MiXCR on the 5' RACE reads and lists one entry per CDR3 protein. Of roughly 48,000 distinct CDR3 sequences in the sample, roughly 12% were seen once. This clonotype has at least ten counts. Specified time point: sample taken at primary tumor resection. Whole RNA was taken from tumor, nontumor lung or frozen PBMC; it was then sequenced unsorted. Donation came from roughly 72 patients with untreated early-stage non-small cell lung cancer. Germline V lookup: CDR1 SGHTA, CDR2 FQGNSA. The CDR3 consists of 12 residues. V was shortened by 0 bases and J by 5 bases, with 4 bases between the two germline ends.

The J gene is TRBJ1-2, the V gene TRBV7-2, with D uncertain. This clonotype was sampled from a female donor with early-stage non-small cell lung cancer. The source material was PBMCs, sampled at surgery. The CDR3 bases are TGTGCCAGCAGCTTAGCCGGTTATGGCTACACCTTC. It yields the protein CASSLAGYGYTF.